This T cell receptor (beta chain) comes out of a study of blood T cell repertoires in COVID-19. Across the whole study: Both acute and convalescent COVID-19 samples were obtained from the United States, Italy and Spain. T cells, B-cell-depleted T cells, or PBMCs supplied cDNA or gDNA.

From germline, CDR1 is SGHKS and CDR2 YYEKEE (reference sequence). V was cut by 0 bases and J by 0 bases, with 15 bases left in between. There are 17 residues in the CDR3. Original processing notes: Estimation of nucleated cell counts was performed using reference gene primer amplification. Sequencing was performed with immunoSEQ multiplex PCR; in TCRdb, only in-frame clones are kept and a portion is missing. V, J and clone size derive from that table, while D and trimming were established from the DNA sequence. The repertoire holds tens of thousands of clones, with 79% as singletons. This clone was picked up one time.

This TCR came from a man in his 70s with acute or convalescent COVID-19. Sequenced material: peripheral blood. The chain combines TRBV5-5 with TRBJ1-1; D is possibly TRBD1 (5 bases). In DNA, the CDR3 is TGTGCCAGCAGCTTGGAGGAGTTTCAGGGCCTGAACACTGAAGCTTTCTTT. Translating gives CASSLEEFQGLNTEAFF.